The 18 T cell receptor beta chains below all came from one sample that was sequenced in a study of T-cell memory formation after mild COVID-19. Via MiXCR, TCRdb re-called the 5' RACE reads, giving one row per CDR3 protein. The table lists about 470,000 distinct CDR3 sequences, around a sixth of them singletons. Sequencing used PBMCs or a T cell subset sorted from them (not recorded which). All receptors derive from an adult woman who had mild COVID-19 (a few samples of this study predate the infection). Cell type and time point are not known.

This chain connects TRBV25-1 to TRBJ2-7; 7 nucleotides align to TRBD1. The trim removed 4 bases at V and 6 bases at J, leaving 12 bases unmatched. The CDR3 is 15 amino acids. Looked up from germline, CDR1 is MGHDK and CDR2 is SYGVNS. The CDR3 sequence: CASSVQDRALSEQYF. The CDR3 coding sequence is TGTGCCAGCAGTGTACAAGACAGGGCCCTGAGCGAGCAGTACTTC.

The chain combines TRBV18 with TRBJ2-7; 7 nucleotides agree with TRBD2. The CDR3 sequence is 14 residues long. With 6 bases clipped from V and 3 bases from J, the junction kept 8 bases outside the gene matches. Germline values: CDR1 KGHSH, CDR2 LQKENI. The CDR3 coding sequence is TGTGCCAGCTCCCCCGCAGCGGGAATCTACGAGCAGTACTTC. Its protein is CASSPAAGIYEQYF.

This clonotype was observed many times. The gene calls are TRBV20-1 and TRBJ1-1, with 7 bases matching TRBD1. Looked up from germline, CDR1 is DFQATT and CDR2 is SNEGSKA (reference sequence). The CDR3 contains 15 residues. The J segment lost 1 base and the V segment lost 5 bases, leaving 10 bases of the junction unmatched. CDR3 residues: CSALEGGTGNTEAFF. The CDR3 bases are TGCAGTGCTTTAGAAGGGGGCACTGGGAACACTGAAGCTTTCTTT.

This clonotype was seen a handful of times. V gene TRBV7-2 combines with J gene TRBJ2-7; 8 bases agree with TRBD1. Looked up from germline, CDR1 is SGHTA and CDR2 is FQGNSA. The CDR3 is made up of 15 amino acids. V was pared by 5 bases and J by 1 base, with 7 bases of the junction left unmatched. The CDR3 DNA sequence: TGTGCCAGCAGCCCTTGGACAGGGACATCCTACGAGCAGTACTTC. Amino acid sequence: CASSPWTGTSYEQYF.

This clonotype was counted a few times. Written as DNA, the CDR3 is TGCGCCAGCAGCCAAGGGGGGACTAGCGACGGCACAGATACGCAGTATTTT. Encoded protein: CASSQGGTSDGTDTQYF. V gene TRBV4-1 combines with J gene TRBJ2-3; TRBD2 agrees at 10 bases. Germline-derived CDR1 and CDR2 are MGHRA and YSYEKL. This CDR3 is 17 amino acids long. Trimming removed 1 base from V and 1 base from J; junction bases left unmatched: 5.

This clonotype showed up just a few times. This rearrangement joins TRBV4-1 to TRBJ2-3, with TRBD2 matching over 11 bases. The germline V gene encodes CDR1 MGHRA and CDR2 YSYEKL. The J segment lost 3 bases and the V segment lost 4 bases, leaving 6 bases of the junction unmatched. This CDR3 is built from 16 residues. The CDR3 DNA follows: TGCGCCAGCAGCCGTTCGACTAGCGGGAAAACAGATACGCAGTATTTT. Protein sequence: CASSRSTSGKTDTQYF.

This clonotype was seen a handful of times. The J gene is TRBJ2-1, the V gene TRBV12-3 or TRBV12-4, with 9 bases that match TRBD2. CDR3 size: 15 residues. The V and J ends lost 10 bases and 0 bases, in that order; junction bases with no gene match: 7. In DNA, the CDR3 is TGTGCCACCAAAAAAGCGGGGGGCTCCTACAATGAGCAGTTCTTC. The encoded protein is CATKKAGGSYNEQFF.

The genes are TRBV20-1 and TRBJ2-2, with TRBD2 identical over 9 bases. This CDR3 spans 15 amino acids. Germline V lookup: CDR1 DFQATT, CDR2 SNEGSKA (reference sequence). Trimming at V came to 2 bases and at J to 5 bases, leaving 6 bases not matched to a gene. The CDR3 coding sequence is TGCAGTGCTAGAATTAGCGGGAGAGGAACCGGGGAGCTGTTTTTT. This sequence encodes CSARISGRGTGELFF.

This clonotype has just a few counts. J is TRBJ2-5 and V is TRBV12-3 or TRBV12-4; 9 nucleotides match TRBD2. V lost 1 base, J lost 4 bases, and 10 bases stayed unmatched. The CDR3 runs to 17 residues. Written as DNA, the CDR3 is TGTGCCAGCAGTTTAGAGGTTCGAGCGGGAGGACGAGAGACCCAGTACTTC. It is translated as CASSLEVRAGGRETQYF.

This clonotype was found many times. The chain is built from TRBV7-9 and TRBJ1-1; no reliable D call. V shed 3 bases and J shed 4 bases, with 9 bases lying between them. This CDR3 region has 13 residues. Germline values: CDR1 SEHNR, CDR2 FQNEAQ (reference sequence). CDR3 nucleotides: TGTGCCAGCAGCTTTCCGGTTAGCACTGAAGCTTTCTTT. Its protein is CASSFPVSTEAFF. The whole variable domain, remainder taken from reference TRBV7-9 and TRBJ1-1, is DTGVSQNPRHKITKRGQNVTFRCDPISEHNRLYWYRQTLGQGPEFLTYFQNEAQLEKSRLLSDRFSAERPKGSFSTLEIQRTEQGDSAMYLCASSFPVSTEAFFGQGTRLTVV.

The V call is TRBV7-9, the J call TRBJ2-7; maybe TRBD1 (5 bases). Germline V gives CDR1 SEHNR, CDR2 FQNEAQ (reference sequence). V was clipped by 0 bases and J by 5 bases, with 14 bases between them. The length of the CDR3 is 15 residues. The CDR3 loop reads CASSLAWTNANEQYF. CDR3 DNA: TGTGCCAGCAGCTTAGCGTGGACAAACGCTAACGAGCAGTACTTC.

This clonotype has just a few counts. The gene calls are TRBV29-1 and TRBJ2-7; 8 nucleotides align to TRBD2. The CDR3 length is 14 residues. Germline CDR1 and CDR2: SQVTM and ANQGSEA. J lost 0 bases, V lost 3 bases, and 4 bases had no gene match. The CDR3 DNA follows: TGCAGCGTTGACTTGGCGGGAGGCTCCTACGAGCAGTACTTC. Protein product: CSVDLAGGSYEQYF.

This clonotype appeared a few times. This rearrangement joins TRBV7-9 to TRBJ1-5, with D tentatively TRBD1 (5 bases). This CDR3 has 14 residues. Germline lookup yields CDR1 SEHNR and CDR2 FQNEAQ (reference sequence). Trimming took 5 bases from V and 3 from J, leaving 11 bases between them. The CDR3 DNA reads TGTGCCAGCAGCACGGACACATACAATCAGCCCCAGCATTTT. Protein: CASSTDTYNQPQHF.

The CDR3 region is CASSVGPGVGEQYF. The DNA for the CDR3 is TGTGCCAGCAGCGTAGGACCCGGGGTTGGCGAGCAGTACTTC. This chain joins TRBV9 and TRBJ2-7; D is possibly TRBD2 (5 bases). This CDR3 is built from 14 residues. The V gene's germline CDR1 is SGDLS and CDR2 YYNGEE. V shed 0 bases and J shed 6 bases, with 13 bases lying between them. Full variable domain (missing parts from reference TRBV9 and TRBJ2-7): DSGVTQTPKHLITATGQRVTLRCSPRSGDLSVYWYQQSLDQGLQFLIQYYNGEERAKGNILERFSAQQFPDLHSELNLSSLELGDSALYFCASSVGPGVGEQYFGPGTRLTVT.

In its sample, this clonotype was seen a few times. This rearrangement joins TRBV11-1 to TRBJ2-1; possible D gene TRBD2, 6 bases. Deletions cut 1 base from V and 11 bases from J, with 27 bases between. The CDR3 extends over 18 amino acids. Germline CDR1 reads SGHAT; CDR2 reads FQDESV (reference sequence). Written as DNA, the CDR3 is TGTGCCAGCAGCTTAGTCCTGAGCGCTAGCGCAAAATTGAGGAAGCAGTTCTTC. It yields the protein CASSLVLSASAKLRKQFF.

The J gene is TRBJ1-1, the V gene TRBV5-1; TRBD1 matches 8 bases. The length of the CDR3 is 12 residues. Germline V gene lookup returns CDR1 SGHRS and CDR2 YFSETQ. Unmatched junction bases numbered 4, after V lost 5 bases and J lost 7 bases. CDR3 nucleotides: TGCGCCAGCAGTTCAGGGGGCGGTGAAGCTTTCTTT. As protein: CASSSGGGEAFF.

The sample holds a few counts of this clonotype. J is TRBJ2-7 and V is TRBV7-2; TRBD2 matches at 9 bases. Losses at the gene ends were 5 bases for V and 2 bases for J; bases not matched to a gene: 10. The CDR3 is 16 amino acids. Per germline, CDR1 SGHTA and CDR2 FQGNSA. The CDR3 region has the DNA TGTGCCAGCAGCCAAATTAGCGGGAGTGTAACCTACGAGCAGTACTTC. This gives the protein CASSQISGSVTYEQYF.

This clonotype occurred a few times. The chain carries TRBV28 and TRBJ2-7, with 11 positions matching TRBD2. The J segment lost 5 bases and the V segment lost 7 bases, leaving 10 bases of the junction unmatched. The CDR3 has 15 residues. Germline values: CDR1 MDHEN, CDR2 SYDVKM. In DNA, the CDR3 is TGTGCCAGCAACCCAGAGGCTAGCGGGGGGAACGAGCAGTACTTC. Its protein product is CASNPEASGGNEQYF. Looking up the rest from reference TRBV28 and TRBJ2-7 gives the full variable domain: DVKVTQSSRYLVKRTGEKVFLECVQDMDHENMFWYRQDPGLGLRLIYFSYDVKMKEKGDIPEGYSVSREKKERFSLILESASTNQTSMYLCASNPEASGGNEQYFGPGTRLTVT.